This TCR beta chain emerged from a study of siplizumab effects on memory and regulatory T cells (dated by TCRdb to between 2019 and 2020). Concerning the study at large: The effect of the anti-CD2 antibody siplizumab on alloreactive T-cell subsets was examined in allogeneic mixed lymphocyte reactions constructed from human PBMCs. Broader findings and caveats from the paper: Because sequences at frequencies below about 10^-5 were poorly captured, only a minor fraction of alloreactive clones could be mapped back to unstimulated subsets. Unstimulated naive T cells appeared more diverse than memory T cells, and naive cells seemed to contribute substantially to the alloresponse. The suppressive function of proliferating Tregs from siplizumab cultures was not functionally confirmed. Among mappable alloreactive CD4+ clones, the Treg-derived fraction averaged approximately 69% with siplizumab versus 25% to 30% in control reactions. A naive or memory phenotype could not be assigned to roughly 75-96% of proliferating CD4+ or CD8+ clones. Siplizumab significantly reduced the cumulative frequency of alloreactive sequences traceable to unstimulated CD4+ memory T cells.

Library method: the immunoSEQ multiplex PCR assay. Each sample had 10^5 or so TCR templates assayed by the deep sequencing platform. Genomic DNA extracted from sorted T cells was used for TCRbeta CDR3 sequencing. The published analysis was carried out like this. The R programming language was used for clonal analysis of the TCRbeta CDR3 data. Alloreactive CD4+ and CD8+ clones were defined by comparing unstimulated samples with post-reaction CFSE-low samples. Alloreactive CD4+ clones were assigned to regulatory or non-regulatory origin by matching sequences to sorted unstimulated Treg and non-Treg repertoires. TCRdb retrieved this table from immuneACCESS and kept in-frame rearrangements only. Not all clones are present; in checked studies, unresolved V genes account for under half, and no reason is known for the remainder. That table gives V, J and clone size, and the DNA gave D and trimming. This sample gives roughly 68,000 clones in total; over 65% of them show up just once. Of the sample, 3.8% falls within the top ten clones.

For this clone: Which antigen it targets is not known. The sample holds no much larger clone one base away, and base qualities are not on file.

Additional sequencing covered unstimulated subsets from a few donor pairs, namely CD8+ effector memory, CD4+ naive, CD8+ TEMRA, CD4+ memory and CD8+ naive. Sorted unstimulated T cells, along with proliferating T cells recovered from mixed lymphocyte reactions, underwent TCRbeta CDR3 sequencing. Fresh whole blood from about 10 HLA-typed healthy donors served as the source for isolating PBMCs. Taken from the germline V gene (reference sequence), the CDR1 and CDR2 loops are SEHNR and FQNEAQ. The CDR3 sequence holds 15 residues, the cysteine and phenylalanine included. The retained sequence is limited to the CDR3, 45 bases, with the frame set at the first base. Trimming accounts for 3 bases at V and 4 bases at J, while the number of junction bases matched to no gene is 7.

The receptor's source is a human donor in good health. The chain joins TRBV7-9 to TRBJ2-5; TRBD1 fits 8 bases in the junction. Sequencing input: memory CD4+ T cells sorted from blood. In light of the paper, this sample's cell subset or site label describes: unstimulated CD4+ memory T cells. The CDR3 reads CASSLGQVVGETQYF. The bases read TGTGCCAGCAGCTTGGGACAGGTCGTGGGAGAGACCCAGTACTTC.